A single sample is the source of the 20 T cell receptor beta chains below, sequenced in a study of PD-1 blockade in classical Hodgkin lymphoma. Every patient experienced relapse after autologous stem cell transplantation, and brentuximab vedotin exposure varied. Sequencing used immunoSEQ multiplex PCR; TCRdb keeps in-frame clones, though not all of them. Of about 94,000 clones listed, 89% were seen once; the top ten hold about 10%. This specimen was peripheral blood mononuclear cells (PBMCs), taken before the second cycle of nivolumab. The receptors derive from a human donor with classical Hodgkin lymphoma.

The chain joins TRBV21-1 to TRBJ2-1; the D segment call TRBD1 is taken from the table without a DNA check. TRBV21-1 is noted as a pseudogene. The CDR3 is 13 amino acids. This CDR3 reads CASSKSGWMEQFF. The CDR3, as DNA: TGTGCCAGCAGCAAGTCAGGTTGGATGGAGCAGTTCTTC.

This rearrangement joins TRBV2 to TRBJ2-3; 10 positions agree with TRBD1. Per the germline V gene, CDR1 is SNHLY and CDR2 is FYNNEI. The CDR3 consists of 15 residues. The junction had 10 bases not matched to a gene; V was cut back by 6 bases and J by 7 bases. CDR3 nucleotide sequence: TGTGCCAGCAGAGCGGGACAGGGGAGCGGATATACGCAGTATTTT. It translates to CASRAGQGSGYTQYF.

This sequence joins TRBV9 and TRBJ1-2; D remains unclear. The length of the CDR3 is 14 residues. V lost 3 bases, J lost 3 bases, and 12 bases lay in between. The V gene's germline CDR1 is SGDLS and CDR2 YYNGEE. CDR3 sequence (DNA): TGTGCCAGCAGCGCCCAATTGGGAGACTATGGCTACACCTTC. Translation: CASSAQLGDYGYTF.

The chain links TRBV15 to TRBJ2-5, with unresolved D. Trimming took 1 base from V and 7 from J, leaving 7 bases between them. This CDR3 comprises 12 residues. The germline V gene encodes CDR1 LNHNV and CDR2 YYDKDF (reference sequence). CDR3 protein: CATSRGIGTQYF. The CDR3 DNA reads TGTGCCACCAGCAGAGGGATAGGGACCCAGTACTTC.

The chain employs TRBV28 and TRBJ2-2; D not resolved. Germline assignment: CDR1 MDHEN and CDR2 SYDVKM. This CDR3 is 13 amino acids long. Trimming took 3 bases from V and 4 from J, leaving 6 bases between them. For the CDR3, the DNA is TGTGCCAGCAGTTTCCTCCTCACCGGGGAGCTGTTTTTT. It encodes CASSFLLTGELFF. Based on the CDR3 plus reference TRBV28 and TRBJ2-2, the full variable domain is DVKVTQSSRYLVKRTGEKVFLECVQDMDHENMFWYRQDPGLGLRLIYFSYDVKMKEKGDIPEGYSVSREKKERFSLILESASTNQTSMYLCASSFLLTGELFFGEGSRLTVL.

J is TRBJ2-7 and V is TRBV4-1; TRBD2 aligns across 8 bases. The CDR3 consists of 16 residues. The germline V gene encodes CDR1 MGHRA and CDR2 YSYEKL. V shed 0 bases, J shed 6 bases, and the junction held 10 bases outside the gene matches. CDR3 nucleotide sequence: TGCGCCAGCAGCCAAGATGGAGCGGGAGCCCAGCGCGAGCAGTACTTC. Protein sequence: CASSQDGAGAQREQYF.

This chain uses TRBV11-2 with TRBJ2-2, with no clear D. Between the trimmed V and J ends, which lost 1 base and 4 bases, there was a span of 7 bases. Looked up from germline, CDR1 is SGHAT and CDR2 is FQNNGV. The CDR3 extends over 14 amino acids. Here the CDR3 reads CASSLGHATGELFF. Written as DNA, the CDR3 is TGTGCCAGCAGCTTAGGCCACGCCACCGGGGAGCTGTTTTTT. Together with reference TRBV11-2 and TRBJ2-2, the CDR3 gives the full variable domain: EAGVAQSPRYKIIEKRQSVAFWCNPISGHATLYWYQQILGQGPKLLIQFQNNGVVDDSQLPKDRFSAERLKGVDSTLKIQPAKLEDSAVYLCASSLGHATGELFFGEGSRLTVL.

The rearrangement uses TRBV27 and TRBJ1-1, with 7 nucleotides matching TRBD1. The V gene's germline CDR1 is MNHEY and CDR2 SMNVEV (reference sequence). The ends lost 3 bases at V and 10 bases at J; junction bases unmatched: 5. This CDR3 region has 12 residues. CDR3 in amino acids: CASSFLGGAAFF. The CDR3 DNA sequence: TGTGCCAGCAGTTTCTTAGGGGGCGCAGCTTTCTTT.

Only one count was recorded for this clone. The rearrangement joins TRBV5-6 to TRBJ2-7; D may be TRBD2 (5 bases). The CDR3 runs 16 residues. The V end lost 4 bases, the J end lost 2 bases, and 19 bases lay between the germline ends. CDR1 and CDR2 from the germline V gene are SGHDT and YYEEEE. Written as DNA, the CDR3 is TGTGCCAGCAGCAGACGACTAATTAATTCTCCCTACGAGCAGTACTTC. The encoded protein is CASSRRLINSPYEQYF.

This CDR3 reads CASSPRVTGNTIYF. The CDR3 DNA reads as TGTGCCAGCAGCCCCAGGGTAACTGGAAACACCATATATTTT. The J gene is TRBJ1-3, the V gene TRBV28; TRBD1 is a possible D gene (5 bases). Between the trimmed V and J ends, which lost 6 bases and 2 bases, there was a span of 11 bases. CDR1 MDHEN and CDR2 SYDVKM come from the germline V gene. The CDR3 runs to 14 residues.

The genes are TRBV6-5 and TRBJ2-3; D may be TRBD2 (5 bases). Trimming removed 5 bases from V and 2 bases from J, with 8 bases in between. CDR1 is MNHEY and CDR2 is SVGAGI in the germline V gene. The CDR3 is made up of 13 amino acids. The CDR3 protein is CASSTSSTDTQYF. CDR3 bases: TGTGCCAGCAGTACTAGTTCCACAGATACGCAGTATTTT.

The rearrangement links TRBV5-6 to TRBJ1-2; 7 positions agree with TRBD1. CDR1 is SGHDT, CDR2 YYEEEE, per germline. V gave up 4 bases and J gave up 4 bases; unmatched junction bases: 7. This CDR3 is 14 amino acids long. CDR3 nucleotide sequence: TGTGCCAGCAGCAACGCAGGGGGATTCTATGGCTACACCTTC. Encoded protein: CASSNAGGFYGYTF.

This chain links TRBV7-9 with TRBJ2-3, with TRBD1 matching 7 bases. With V trimmed by 5 bases and J by 2 bases, 7 bases remained unmatched. This CDR3 is 15 amino acids long. The germline CDR1 and CDR2 sequences are SEHNR and FQNEAQ (reference sequence). The CDR3 DNA follows: TGTGCCAGCAGCCCTGGACAGGCCGCCACAGATACGCAGTATTTT. Protein: CASSPGQAATDTQYF.

The V gene is TRBV5-1, the J gene TRBJ1-1; D gene uncertain. The V end was cut by 2 bases, the J end by 5 bases, with 10 bases between. The CDR3 runs to 13 residues. Germline V gives CDR1 SGHRS, CDR2 YFSETQ. As DNA, the CDR3 is TGCGCCAGCAGCTTTGGCGGTGAGACTGAAGCTTTCTTT. Residues: CASSFGGETEAFF.

The rearrangement uses TRBV10-2 and TRBJ1-4; 11 nucleotides agree with TRBD1. The ends lost 8 bases at V and 0 bases at J; junction bases unmatched: 8. From germline, CDR1 is WSHSY and CDR2 SAAADI. CDR3 length equals 17 residues. DNA for the CDR3: TGCGCCAGCGGAAGGACAGGGGGCGGTACAACTAATGAAAAACTGTTTTTT. It encodes CASGRTGGGTTNEKLFF.

The chain joins TRBV25-1 to TRBJ2-7; TRBD1 or TRBD2 may be the D gene (5 bases each). Germline lookup yields CDR1 MGHDK and CDR2 SYGVNS. Trimming shortened V by 2 bases and J by 7 bases, and 15 bases separated the two germline ends. The CDR3 runs to 14 residues. The CDR3 nucleotides read TGTGCCAGCAGTGAAGGGGGACCGACCGGGGAGCAGTACTTC. This translates into CASSEGGPTGEQYF.

The chain has TRBV27 and TRBJ2-2; 11 nucleotides line up with TRBD1. This CDR3 comprises 16 residues. J gave up 5 bases and V 3 bases, and 5 bases lay outside the gene matches. The germline gives CDR1 MNHEY, CDR2 SMNVEV (reference sequence). The CDR3 nucleotides are TGTGCCAGCAGTTTCTGGACAGGGGGCGTTACCGGGGAGCTGTTTTTT. This translates into CASSFWTGGVTGELFF.

The V and J genes are TRBV4-1 and TRBJ2-7; D is possibly TRBD2 (5 bases). V lost 4 bases, J lost 0 bases, and 7 bases lay in between. The CDR3 has 13 amino acids. The germline CDR1 and CDR2 sequences are MGHRA and YSYEKL. This CDR3 is CASSPGISYEQYF. DNA of the CDR3: TGCGCCAGCAGCCCCGGGATCTCCTACGAGCAGTACTTC.

This chain joins TRBV19 and TRBJ2-7; 9 bases align to TRBD1. This CDR3 comprises 13 residues. The germline V gene encodes CDR1 LNHDA and CDR2 SQIVND (reference sequence). The trim removed 5 bases at V and 4 bases at J, leaving 3 bases unmatched. CDR3 sequence (DNA): TGTGCCAGTAGTTTCGGGACAGGGTACGAGCAGTACTTC. As protein: CASSFGTGYEQYF.

The V call is TRBV7-2, the J call TRBJ2-2; D is undetermined. Trimming took 0 bases from V and 2 from J, leaving 7 bases between them. Germline V CDR1 and CDR2: SGHTA, FQGNSA. This CDR3 is built from 15 residues. Here the CDR3 DNA reads TGTGCCAGCAGCTTAGCTTCCAGAAACACCGGGGAGCTGTTTTTT. Its protein is CASSLASRNTGELFF.